Shown below are 21 T cell receptor beta chains from a single sample sequenced in a study of blood T cell repertoires in COVID-19. Clones were read by immunoSEQ multiplex PCR, and TCRdb kept only the in-frame ones, dropping some. The sample includes nearly 350,000 clones, 91% of them seen just once. Sequenced: peripheral blood. These receptors all come from a young woman who had recovered from COVID-19.

V is TRBV19 and J is TRBJ2-2, with 7 bases aligning to TRBD1. Looked up from germline, CDR1 is LNHDA and CDR2 is SQIVND (reference sequence). With 6 bases clipped from V and 7 bases from J, the junction kept 5 bases outside the gene matches. The CDR3 contains 13 residues. CDR3 in amino acids: CASSRQGGGELFF. CDR3 in DNA: TGTGCCAGTAGCAGACAGGGCGGCGGGGAGCTGTTTTTT. Supplemented by reference TRBV19 and TRBJ2-2, the full variable domain reads DGGITQSPKYLFRKEGQNVTLSCEQNLNHDAMYWYRQDPGQGLRLIYYSQIVNDFQKGDIAEGYSVSREKKESFPLTVTSAQKNPTAFYLCASSRQGGGELFFGEGSRLTVL.

This clone was picked up one time. The chain uses TRBV10-1 and TRBJ2-3; possible D gene TRBD1, 5 bases. The CDR3 is 15 amino acids. The V gene lost 0 bases and the J gene lost 1 base, with 8 bases spanning the gap. Germline V lookup: CDR1 WNHNN, CDR2 SYGVQD (reference sequence). CDR3 protein: CASSESTVGTDTQYF. DNA of the CDR3: TGCGCCAGCAGTGAGTCGACAGTGGGCACAGATACGCAGTATTTT.

The chain has TRBV4-3 and TRBJ2-1, with D possibly TRBD2 on 6 matching bases. CDR3 length equals 13 residues. Germline CDR1 reads LGHNA; CDR2 reads YSLEER. Trimming took 5 bases from V and 7 from J, leaving 12 bases between them. Here the CDR3 DNA reads TGCGCCAGCAGCAGGGATCGGGAGAATGAGCAGTTCTTC. It is translated as CASSRDRENEQFF.

The V call is TRBV10-3, the J call TRBJ2-3; 7 nucleotides align to TRBD2. There are 12 residues in the CDR3. The V and J ends lost 10 bases and 4 bases, in that order; junction bases with no gene match: 5. Germline CDR1 is ENHRY and CDR2 is SYGVKD. The CDR3: CATRAGADTQYF. The CDR3 DNA reads TGTGCCACCCGCGCGGGAGCAGATACGCAGTATTTT.

The CDR3 nucleotides read TGTGCCTGGAGTGTATTAGCTGCGGGTGAAGCTTTCTTT. Residues: CAWSVLAAGEAFF. The V call is TRBV30, the J call TRBJ1-1; the D is unclear. The CDR3 sequence is 13 residues long. Germline-derived CDR1 and CDR2 are GTSNPN and SVGIG (reference sequence). Between the trimmed V and J ends, which lost 0 bases and 7 bases, there was a span of 12 bases. Full variable domain (rest looked up from reference TRBV30 and TRBJ1-1): SQTIHQWPATLVQPVGSPLSLECTVEGTSNPNLYWYRQAAGRGLQLLFYSVGIGQISSEVPQNLSASRPQDRQFILSSKKLLLSDSGFYLCAWSVLAAGEAFFGQGTRLTVV.

The rearrangement links TRBV7-2 to TRBJ1-2; D not resolved. The CDR3 covers 10 residues. Between the trimmed V and J ends, which lost 4 bases and 8 bases, there was a span of 5 bases. Germline V gene lookup returns CDR1 SGHTA and CDR2 FQGNSA. DNA of the CDR3: TGTGCCAGCAGCTCGAGGGGCTACACCTTC. It encodes CASSSRGYTF.

The rearrangement joins TRBV18 to TRBJ2-3, with TRBD1 matching 9 bases. Germline CDR1 and CDR2: KGHSH and LQKENI. The J segment lost 1 base and the V segment lost 7 bases, leaving 6 bases of the junction unmatched. This CDR3 contains 15 residues. This CDR3 reads CASFPWDRGTDTQYF. The DNA for the CDR3 is TGTGCCAGCTTCCCGTGGGACAGGGGCACAGATACGCAGTATTTT. The variable domain in full, completed from reference TRBV18 and TRBJ2-3, reads NAGVMQNPRHLVRRRGQEARLRCSPMKGHSHVYWYRQLPEEGLKFMVYLQKENIIDESGMPKERFSAEFPKEGPSILRIQQVVRGDSAAYFCASFPWDRGTDTQYFGPGTRLTVL.

The table lists this clone with a few counts. This sequence joins TRBV5-6 and TRBJ1-2; 8 bases line up with TRBD1. V lost 3 bases to trimming and J lost 6 bases; unmatched junction nucleotides: 1. CDR1 and CDR2 (germline): SGHDT, YYEEEE. The CDR3 is made up of 12 amino acids. CDR3 loop: CASSSGGHGYTF. The CDR3, as DNA: TGTGCCAGCAGCTCAGGGGGCCATGGCTACACCTTC.

V and J are TRBV12-5 and TRBJ2-5; D unresolved. Trimming removed 1 base from V and 4 bases from J, with 19 bases in between. The CDR3 sequence is 17 residues long. Per germline, CDR1 LGHNT and CDR2 FRNRAP. CDR3 sequence (DNA): TGTGCTAGTGGTTTGGGTATAAAGCGCCAAACGCCAGAGACCCAGTACTTC. Encoded protein: CASGLGIKRQTPETQYF.

The CDR3 coding sequence is TGTGCCAGCAGCTTTGGGCGCAGCTCCTACGAGCAGTACGTC. Protein product: CASSFGRSSYEQYV. The chain joins TRBV7-9 to TRBJ2-7; D not resolved. Per the germline V gene, CDR1 is SEHNR and CDR2 is FQNEAQ (reference sequence). The CDR3 is made up of 14 amino acids. Trimming took off 3 bases at V and 0 bases at J, with 9 bases between the two ends.

The rearrangement links TRBV19 to TRBJ1-2, with TRBD1 matching over 7 bases. V dropped 7 bases and J dropped 4; count of bases not matched to a gene: 9. This CDR3 contains 14 residues. Germline V CDR1 and CDR2: LNHDA, SQIVND (reference sequence). CDR3 coding DNA: TGTGCCAGTAACCACAGGGGTAGCGGCTATGGCTACACCTTC. It is translated as CASNHRGSGYGYTF.

V is TRBV11-3 and J is TRBJ2-1; 7 bases fit TRBD2. Looked up from germline, CDR1 is SGHNT and CDR2 is YENEEA. The junction had 2 bases not matched to a gene; V was cut back by 5 bases and J by 10 bases. The length of the CDR3 is 11 residues. CDR3 nucleotides: TGTGCCAGCAGCCGGGACTACGAGCAGTTCTTC. Translated, it gives CASSRDYEQFF.

The chain employs TRBV21-1 and TRBJ1-5. TRBV21-1 is a known pseudogene. CDR3 length: 16 amino acids. The CDR3 DNA reads TGTGCCAGCAGCACACAGGGAGGGGGGTACAATCAGCCCCAGCATTTT. It is translated as CASSTQGGGYNQPQHF.

The J gene is TRBJ1-1, the V gene TRBV30; weak D call: TRBD1 (5 bases). Trimming cost V 5 bases and J 5 bases, with 9 bases left between them. The germline V gene encodes CDR1 GTSNPN and CDR2 SVGIG (reference sequence). The CDR3 length is 11 residues. The CDR3 region has the DNA TGTGCCTGGGCCGGACAAACTGAAGCTTTCTTT. Translation gives CAWAGQTEAFF.

The chain employs TRBV19 and TRBJ2-1; TRBD2 aligns across 11 bases. This CDR3 spans 16 amino acids. V shed 1 base, J shed 10 bases, and the junction held 9 bases outside the gene matches. Per the germline V gene, CDR1 is LNHDA and CDR2 is SQIVND (reference sequence). CDR3 coding DNA: TGTGCCAGTAGTATAGGATTAACTAGCGGGAGAGGGGAGCAGTTCTTC. The encoded protein is CASSIGLTSGRGEQFF.

The genes are TRBV27 and TRBJ1-2; TRBD1 agrees at 7 bases. CDR1 is MNHEY, CDR2 SMNVEV, per germline (reference sequence). The V segment lost 3 bases and the J segment 8 bases; nucleotides outside the gene matches: 9. CDR3 size: 14 residues. The CDR3 bases are TGTGCCAGCAGTTTGATGGGGACAGCTAACGGCTACACCTTC. Amino acids: CASSLMGTANGYTF.

The rearrangement joins TRBV24-1 to TRBJ1-2, with 10 bases identical to TRBD1. Looked up from germline, CDR1 is KGHDR and CDR2 is SFDVKD. J lost 6 bases, V lost 1 base, and 4 bases had no gene match. The CDR3 extends over 15 amino acids. The CDR3 reads CATSDFGTGVDGYTF. The CDR3, as DNA: TGTGCCACCAGTGATTTCGGGACAGGGGTGGATGGCTACACCTTC.

The chain recombines TRBV7-2 with TRBJ2-2; D not resolved. CDR1 and CDR2 (germline): SGHTA, FQGNSA. The CDR3 runs 15 residues. V shed 4 bases and J shed 1 base, with 10 bases lying between them. The CDR3 spells CASSWAGGNTGELFF. Here the CDR3 DNA reads TGTGCCAGCAGCTGGGCAGGTGGGAACACCGGGGAGCTGTTTTTT.

V and J are TRBV9 and TRBJ2-2; 7 positions match TRBD1. Trimming cost V 5 bases and J 2 bases; bases outside gene matches: 6. CDR1 and CDR2 (germline): SGDLS, YYNGEE. The CDR3 is 15 residues long. The CDR3 loop reads CASSEDRFNTGELFF. The DNA of the CDR3 is TGTGCCAGCAGTGAGGACAGGTTTAACACCGGGGAGCTGTTTTTT.

The genes are TRBV7-7 and TRBJ2-5, with 14 bases identical to TRBD2. The germline V gene has CDR1 SSHAT and CDR2 FNYEAQ (reference sequence). Losses at the gene ends were 4 bases for V and 4 bases for J; bases not matched to a gene: 2. The CDR3 runs 15 residues. CDR3 sequence reads: CASSYGLAGGETQYF. CDR3 bases: TGTGCCAGCAGCTACGGACTAGCGGGAGGAGAGACCCAGTACTTC.

The chain has TRBV7-2 and TRBJ1-2; a possible D gene is TRBD1 (6 bases). The CDR3 has 14 amino acids. V shed 6 bases and J shed 4 bases, with 15 bases lying between them. In germline, CDR1 is SGHTA, CDR2 FQGNSA. CDR3 sequence (DNA): TGTGCCAGCAGGGAGACCGGGACAATCTATGGCTACACCTTC. Its translation: CASRETGTIYGYTF.